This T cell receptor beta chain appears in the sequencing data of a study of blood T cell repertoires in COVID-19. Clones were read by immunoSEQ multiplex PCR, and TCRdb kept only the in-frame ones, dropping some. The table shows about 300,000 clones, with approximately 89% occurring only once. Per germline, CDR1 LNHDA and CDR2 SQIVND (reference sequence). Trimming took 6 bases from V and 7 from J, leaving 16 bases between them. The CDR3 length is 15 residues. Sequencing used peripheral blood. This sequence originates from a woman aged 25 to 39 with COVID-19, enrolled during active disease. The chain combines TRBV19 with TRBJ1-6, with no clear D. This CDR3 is CASSMRTGGNSPLHF. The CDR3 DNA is TGTGCCAGTAGCATGAGGACGGGCGGGAATTCACCCCTCCACTTT.